The rows below give T cell receptor beta chains drawn from one sample of a study of cytomegalovirus exposure and HLA in healthy donors. Sequencing used immunoSEQ multiplex PCR; TCRdb keeps in-frame clones, though not all of them. The profile shows 130,000 or so clones, more than 55% of them singletons. The sample was PBMCs. These receptor sequences come from a woman in her fifties or sixties in good health and CMV-seronegative. Both conserved end residues are part of each CDR3. The order of the fields is V gene, J gene, D gene, clone size, CDR3 DNA, CDR3 protein. D genes are given only for firm matches. Not all rows give a size; the values are once, few, many and, for expanded clones, a class.

V: TRBV11-1
J: TRBJ2-1
D: -
size: -
DNA: TGTGCCAGCAGCTTAAGGCCCCTGGGCGCATCGAGCTCCTACAATGAGCAGTTCTTC
CDR3: CASSLRPLGASSSYNEQFF

V: TRBV7-2
J: TRBJ2-7
D: TRBD1
size: -
DNA: TGTGCCAGCAGCCCACCAGGACAGGGGAGAGGCGAGCAGTACTTC
CDR3: CASSPPGQGRGEQYF

V: TRBV5-1
J: TRBJ2-5
D: TRBD1
size: -
DNA: TGCGCCAGCAGCCGGACAGGGCTACAAGAGACCCAGTACTTC
CDR3: CASSRTGLQETQYF

V: TRBV10-1
J: TRBJ1-6
D: -
size: -
DNA: TGCGCCAGCAGGTCGAGGGTTACGGATAATTCACCCCTCCACTTT
CDR3: CASRSRVTDNSPLHF

V: TRBV28
J: TRBJ2-3
D: TRBD1
size: -
DNA: TGTGCCAGCAGCCAGACAGGGGGGGTTTTGGATACGCAGTATTTT
CDR3: CASSQTGGVLDTQYF

V: TRBV4-1
J: TRBJ2-1
D: TRBD2
size: -
DNA: TGCGCCAGCAGCCCACCATTTAGACTAGCGGGACACTACAATGAGCAGTTCTTC
CDR3: CASSPPFRLAGHYNEQFF

V: TRBV7-2
J: TRBJ2-1
D: TRBD2
size: -
DNA: TGTGCCAGCAGCTTCTCTAGCGGGGTTTACAATGAGCAGTTCTTC
CDR3: CASSFSSGVYNEQFF

V: TRBV7-8
J: TRBJ1-2
D: TRBD1
size: -
DNA: TGTGCCAGCACCGTGCCGGGACAGGGACCAGGCTACACCTTC
CDR3: CASTVPGQGPGYTF

V: TRBV4-3
J: TRBJ2-3
D: TRBD2
size: -
DNA: TGCGCCAGCAGCCAACCGGGACTAGCGGGAGTCACAGATACGCAGTATTTT
CDR3: CASSQPGLAGVTDTQYF

V: TRBV6-1
J: TRBJ2-2
D: -
size: -
DNA: TGTGCCAGCACCCGACAGACCCACACCGGGGAGCTGTTTTTT
CDR3: CASTRQTHTGELFF

V: TRBV7-9
J: TRBJ1-4
D: TRBD1
size: -
DNA: TGTTCCAGCAGCGCACCGCCGGGACAGCCTAATGAAAAACTGTTTTTT
CDR3: CSSSAPPGQPNEKLFF

V: TRBV15
J: TRBJ1-2
D: -
size: -
DNA: TGTGCCACCAGCAGAGAGGGCAGGGCGGATGGCTACACCTTC
CDR3: CATSREGRADGYTF

V: TRBV5-1
J: TRBJ2-3
D: -
size: few
DNA: TGCGCCAGCAGCCCGGGACACGGAGCAGATACGCAGTATTTT
CDR3: CASSPGHGADTQYF

V: TRBV5-1
J: TRBJ1-6
D: -
size: -
DNA: TGCGCCAGCAGCCTAGGCAGGGTTCTGAATTCACCCCTCCACTTT
CDR3: CASSLGRVLNSPLHF

V: TRBV15
J: TRBJ2-5
D: TRBD1
size: -
DNA: TGTGCCACCCAGGACAGGGTCCAAGAGACCCAGTACTTC
CDR3: CATQDRVQETQYF

V: TRBV2
J: TRBJ1-1
D: TRBD1
size: -
DNA: TGTGCCAGCAGTAGGAGGGGGCGGGACACTGAAGCTTTCTTT
CDR3: CASSRRGRDTEAFF

V: TRBV5-1
J: TRBJ2-5
D: -
size: -
DNA: TGCGCCAGCGGCTCCTCGTCGGTCCAAGAGACCCAGTACTTC
CDR3: CASGSSSVQETQYF

V: TRBV6-5
J: TRBJ1-5
D: -
size: -
DNA: TGTGCCAGCACTACCCGACGGGGTCAGCCCCAGCATTTT
CDR3: CASTTRRGQPQHF

V: TRBV6-5
J: TRBJ2-3
D: TRBD2
size: -
DNA: TGTGCCAGCAGTTCCCGGGTAGCGGGAGACGTAGATACGCAGTATTTT
CDR3: CASSSRVAGDVDTQYF

V: TRBV29-1
J: TRBJ2-3
D: TRBD2
size: -
DNA: TGCAGCGGCAACGCGGGGGGCACAGATACGCAGTATTTT
CDR3: CSGNAGGTDTQYF

V: TRBV6-1
J: TRBJ1-2
D: -
size: -
DNA: TGTGCCAGCAGTGAACGGCACACCAGAACTACTGGCTACACCTTC
CDR3: CASSERHTRTTGYTF

V: TRBV7-2
J: TRBJ1-1
D: -
size: few
DNA: TGTGCCAGCACCCTACAGAATCGGTTAACTGAAGCTTTCTTT
CDR3: CASTLQNRLTEAFF

V: TRBV6-5
J: TRBJ2-3
D: TRBD2
size: -
DNA: TGTGCCAGCAGGGGGACTAGCGGAGGGGATACGCAGTATTTT
CDR3: CASRGTSGGDTQYF

V: TRBV7-3
J: TRBJ1-1
D: TRBD1
size: -
DNA: TGTGCCAGCAGTCCCTCCGGGACAGAGGCCGAAGCTTTCTTT
CDR3: CASSPSGTEAEAFF

V: TRBV5-6
J: TRBJ2-5
D: TRBD1
size: few
DNA: TGTGCCAGCAGGAGGACAGGGAGCGGAGAGACCCAGTACTTC
CDR3: CASRRTGSGETQYF

V: TRBV28
J: TRBJ2-1
D: TRBD1
size: -
DNA: TGTGCCAGCGACCCTCGACAGGGGAGCAACAATGAGCAGTTCTTC
CDR3: CASDPRQGSNNEQFF

V: TRBV4-2
J: TRBJ2-1
D: TRBD2
size: many
DNA: TGTGCCAGCAGCCCACGGACTAGCGCCTACAATGAGCAGTTCTTC
CDR3: CASSPRTSAYNEQFF

V: TRBV19
J: TRBJ1-2
D: -
size: once
DNA: TGTGCCAGTACACAACGAGGGAGATACGGCTACACCTTC
CDR3: CASTQRGRYGYTF

V: TRBV15
J: TRBJ2-3
D: -
size: few
DNA: TGTGCCACCAGCAGAGATGGACAGACCACAGATACGCAGTATTTT
CDR3: CATSRDGQTTDTQYF

V: TRBV6-6
J: TRBJ2-5
D: -
size: few
DNA: TGTGCCAGCAGTTACTCCGAGTTCTCGGAGACCCAGTACTTC
CDR3: CASSYSEFSETQYF

V: TRBV7-2
J: TRBJ2-5
D: TRBD2
size: -
DNA: TGTGCCAGCAGCCCAACGAAGGGGAGGGGTCGGGAGACCCAGTACTTC
CDR3: CASSPTKGRGRETQYF

V: TRBV5-8
J: TRBJ2-3
D: TRBD2
size: few
DNA: TGTGCCAGCAGCGCTCTAGCGGGGGGAACAGATACGCAGTATTTT
CDR3: CASSALAGGTDTQYF

V: TRBV5-4
J: TRBJ1-3
D: TRBD1
size: -
DNA: TGTGCCAGCAGCTTGGCCGGGACAGTTGGAAACACCATATATTTT
CDR3: CASSLAGTVGNTIYF

V: TRBV23-1
J: TRBJ2-7
D: -
size: few
DNA: TGCGCCAGCAGTCATTTTCACAAGCAGTACTTC
CDR3: CASSHFHKQYF